Listed below are T cell receptor beta chains from one sample, sequenced in a study of shared clonotypes between healthy human individuals. Libraries were prepared by immunoSEQ multiplex PCR; TCRdb keeps only in-frame clonotypes and omits some of them. The table lists 2 million to 2.5 million clones, almost 96% of them singletons. The sample comprised naive CD4+ T cells sorted from blood. The receptors stem from a man younger than 30 in good health. Each CDR3 is given with its conserved first and last residue. The order of the fields is clone size, J gene, V gene, D gene, CDR3 protein, CDR3 DNA. The D gene is left open where the match is weak. Some rows have no size entry. The others give once, few or many, or a class for an expanded clone.

.,TRBJ2-2,TRBV27,.,CASSSWDIANTGELFF,TGTGCCAGCAGTTCCTGGGACATCGCGAACACCGGGGAGCTGTTTTTT
.,TRBJ2-7,TRBV30,.,CAWSTGPLGEQYF,TGTGCCTGGAGTACGGGACCCCTGGGAGAGCAGTACTTC
.,TRBJ2-3,TRBV5-4,TRBD2,CASSLGGTSRRDTQYF,TGTGCCAGCAGCTTGGGGGGGACTAGCCGGCGGGATACGCAGTATTTT
.,TRBJ2-7,TRBV21-1,.,CASSKAGHPSYEQYF,TGTGCCAGCAGCAAAGCAGGACACCCCTCCTACGAGCAGTACTTC
.,TRBJ2-7,TRBV5-6,.,CASSALGPGAYEQYF,TGTGCCAGCAGCGCCCTGGGTCCCGGGGCGTACGAGCAGTACTTC
.,TRBJ2-5,TRBV20-1,.,CSATEETQYF,TGCAGTGCGACCGAAGAGACCCAGTACTTC
.,TRBJ2-7,TRBV7-9,.,CASSPFLGGYEQYF,TGTGCCAGCAGCCCATTCCTTGGAGGCTACGAGCAGTACTTC
.,TRBJ2-2,TRBV4-1,.,CASSQASELGRRELFF,TGCGCCAGCAGCCAAGCCTCGGAGTTGGGTCGTAGGGAGCTGTTTTTT
.,TRBJ2-7,TRBV5-1,TRBD2,CASSFRSGGAYEQYF,TGCGCCAGCAGCTTTCGTAGCGGGGGGGCCTACGAGCAGTACTTC
.,TRBJ2-7,TRBV7-3,.,CASPPRGMRNEQYF,TGTGCCAGCCCTCCGAGGGGGATGAGGAACGAGCAGTACTTC
.,TRBJ2-3,TRBV7-2,.,CASSEGLRWVTDTQYF,TGTGCCAGCAGCGAAGGTTTGCGGTGGGTAACAGATACGCAGTATTTT
.,TRBJ2-5,TRBV5-4,.,CASSLARNQETQYF,TGTGCCAGCAGCTTGGCCCGTAATCAGGAGACCCAGTACTTC
.,TRBJ2-5,TRBV10-1,TRBD2,CASSGSGLAEETQYF,TGCGCCAGCAGTGGATCAGGACTAGCGGAAGAGACCCAGTACTTC
.,TRBJ1-5,TRBV18,.,CASSPPGGDLGNQPQHF,TGTGCCAGCTCACCACCCGGCGGGGACTTAGGCAATCAGCCCCAGCATTTT
.,TRBJ2-3,TRBV5-6,.,CASSSTGTPTDTQYF,TGTGCCAGCAGCTCAACCGGGACCCCCACAGATACGCAGTATTTT
.,TRBJ1-1,TRBV10-1,.,CASSRSTGSEAFF,TGCGCCAGCAGCAGAAGTACGGGCTCTGAAGCTTTCTTT
once,TRBJ2-1,TRBV2,.,CASSVAGNEQFF,TGTGCCAGCAGTGTGGCTGGGAATGAGCAGTTCTTC